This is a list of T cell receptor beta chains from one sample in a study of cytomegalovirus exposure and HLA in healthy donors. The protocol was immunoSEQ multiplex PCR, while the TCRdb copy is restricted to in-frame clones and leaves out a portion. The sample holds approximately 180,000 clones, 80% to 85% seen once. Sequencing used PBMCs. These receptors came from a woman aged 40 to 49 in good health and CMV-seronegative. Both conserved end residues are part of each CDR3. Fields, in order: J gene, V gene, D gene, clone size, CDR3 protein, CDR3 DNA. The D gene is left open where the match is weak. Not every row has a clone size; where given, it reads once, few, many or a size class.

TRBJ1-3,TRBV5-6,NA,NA,CASSFGTPVGDTIYF,TGTGCCAGCAGCTTCGGGACACCCGTCGGAGACACCATATATTTT
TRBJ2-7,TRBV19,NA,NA,CASTPSTVNLYEQYF,TGTGCCAGTACCCCATCGACAGTGAACCTCTACGAGCAGTACTTC
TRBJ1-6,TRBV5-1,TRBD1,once,CASSVGQGDSPLHF,TGCGCCAGCAGCGTGGGACAGGGCGATTCACCCCTCCACTTT
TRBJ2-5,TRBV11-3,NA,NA,CASSADKETQYF,TGTGCCAGCAGCGCAGATAAAGAGACCCAGTACTTC
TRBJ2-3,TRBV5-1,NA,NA,CASSASGGVDTQYF,TGCGCCAGCAGCGCAAGCGGTGGGGTGGATACGCAGTATTTT
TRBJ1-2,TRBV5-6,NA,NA,CASSSPISSYGYTF,TGTGCCAGCAGCTCCCCTATATCGAGCTATGGCTACACCTTC
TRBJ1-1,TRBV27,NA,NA,CASSSTGNTEAFF,TGTGCCAGCAGTTCGACAGGGAACACTGAAGCTTTCTTT
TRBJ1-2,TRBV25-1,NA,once,CASSEGPATRGYTF,TGTGCCAGCAGTGAAGGTCCGGCCACGAGGGGCTACACCTTC
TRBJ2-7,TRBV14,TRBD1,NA,CASSQPGRTGRNEQYF,TGTGCCAGCAGCCAACCAGGCAGGACAGGGAGGAACGAGCAGTACTTC
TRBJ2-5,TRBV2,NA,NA,CASSALQASQTQYF,TGTGCCAGCAGTGCCTTACAGGCTTCCCAGACCCAGTACTTC
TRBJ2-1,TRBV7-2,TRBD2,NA,CASSGSGSSYNEQFF,TGTGCCAGCAGCGGAAGCGGGAGCTCCTACAATGAGCAGTTCTTC
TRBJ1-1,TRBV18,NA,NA,CASSPPGLLDTEAFF,TGTGCCAGCTCACCACCGGGCCTACTAGACACTGAAGCTTTCTTT
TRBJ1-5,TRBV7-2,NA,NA,CASSFTENQPQHF,TGTGCCAGCAGCTTCACGGAGAATCAGCCCCAGCATTTT
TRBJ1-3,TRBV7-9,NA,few,CASSSLGTTGNTIYF,TGTGCCAGCAGCTCCCTAGGGACAACTGGAAACACCATATATTTT
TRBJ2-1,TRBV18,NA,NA,CASSPNAGDNEQFF,TGTGCCAGCTCACCAAACGCAGGGGACAATGAGCAGTTCTTC
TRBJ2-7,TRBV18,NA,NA,CASSPGREAEQYF,TGTGCCAGCTCACCAGGCAGGGAAGCCGAGCAGTACTTC
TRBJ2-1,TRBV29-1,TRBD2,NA,CSVVRTSGSYNEQFF,TGCAGCGTTGTGAGGACTAGCGGGAGCTACAATGAGCAGTTCTTC
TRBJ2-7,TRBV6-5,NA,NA,CASSRTGFEQYF,TGTGCCAGCAGTAGAACAGGGTTTGAGCAGTACTTC
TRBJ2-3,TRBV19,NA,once,CASSQAFRDTQYF,TGTGCCAGTAGCCAGGCCTTCAGAGATACGCAGTATTTT
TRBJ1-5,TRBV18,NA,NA,CASSPPLGGNQPQHF,TGTGCCAGCTCACCACCGTTGGGCGGCAATCAGCCCCAGCATTTT
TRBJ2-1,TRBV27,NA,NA,CASSRDFSYNEQFF,TGTGCCAGCAGTCGGGACTTTTCCTACAATGAGCAGTTCTTC
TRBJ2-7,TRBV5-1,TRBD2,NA,CASSLEFSGRLHEQYF,TGCGCCAGCAGCTTGGAGTTCAGCGGGAGGCTGCACGAGCAGTACTTC
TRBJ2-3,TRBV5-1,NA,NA,CASSLVVRSTDTQYF,TGCGCCAGCAGCTTGGTGGTGAGGAGCACAGATACGCAGTATTTT
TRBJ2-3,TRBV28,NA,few,CASTRAGTDTQYF,TGTGCCAGCACCCGGGCGGGGACAGATACGCAGTATTTT
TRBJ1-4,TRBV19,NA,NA,CASSIGLVSGVGNEKLFF,TGTGCCAGTAGTATAGGGCTGGTATCCGGAGTGGGTAATGAAAAACTGTTTTTT
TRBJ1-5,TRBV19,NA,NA,CASSKEGLRNWDPPQPQHF,TGTGCCAGTAGTAAGGAGGGTTTACGGAACTGGGACCCGCCTCAGCCCCAGCATTTT
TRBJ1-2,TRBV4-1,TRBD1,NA,CASSQGYRGASANYGYTF,TGCGCCAGCAGCCAAGGTTACAGGGGCGCGTCAGCTAACTATGGCTACACCTTC
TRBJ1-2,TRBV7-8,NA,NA,CASSLGQFFNYGYTF,TGTGCCAGCAGCTTGGGGCAGTTTTTTAACTATGGCTACACCTTC
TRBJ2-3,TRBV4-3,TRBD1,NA,CASSPRDRGSTDTQYF,TGCGCCAGCAGCCCCCGGGACAGGGGGAGCACAGATACGCAGTATTTT
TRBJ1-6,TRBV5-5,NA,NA,CASSPEVYNSPLHF,TGTGCCAGCAGCCCGGAGGTGTATAATTCACCCCTCCACTTT
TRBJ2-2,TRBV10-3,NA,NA,CAIKTTRGSGTGELFF,TGTGCCATCAAAACGACGAGGGGGAGTGGTACCGGGGAGCTGTTTTTT
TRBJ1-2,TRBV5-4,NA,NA,CASSLELAGNYGYTF,TGTGCCAGCAGCTTGGAACTGGCAGGGAACTATGGCTACACCTTC
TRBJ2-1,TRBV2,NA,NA,CASSESGPLGEQFF,TGTGCCAGCAGTGAAAGCGGCCCCTTGGGTGAGCAGTTCTTC
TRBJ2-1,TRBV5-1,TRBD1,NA,CASSLAGTGPYNEQFF,TGCGCCAGCAGCTTGGCCGGGACAGGGCCCTACAATGAGCAGTTCTTC
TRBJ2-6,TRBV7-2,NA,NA,CASRREALTLSGANVLTF,TGTGCCAGCAGGCGAGAGGCACTTACTCTCTCTGGGGCCAACGTCCTGACTTTC
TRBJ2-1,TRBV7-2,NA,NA,CASSSFVAGSSYNEQFF,TGTGCCAGCAGCTCGTTTGTGGCGGGGAGCTCCTACAATGAGCAGTTCTTC
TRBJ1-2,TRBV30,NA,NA,CAWATQGRDYGYTF,TGTGCCTGGGCTACACAGGGTAGGGACTATGGCTACACCTTC
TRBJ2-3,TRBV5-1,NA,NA,CASSAGPTDTQYF,TGCGCCAGCAGCGCAGGGCCTACGGATACGCAGTATTTT
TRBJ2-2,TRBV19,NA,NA,CASSQGGSGTGELFF,TGTGCCAGTAGCCAAGGGGGATCAGGCACCGGGGAGCTGTTTTTT
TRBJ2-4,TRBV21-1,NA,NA,CASSKVNRNIQYF,TGTGCCAGCAGCAAAGTAAACAGAAACATTCAGTACTTC
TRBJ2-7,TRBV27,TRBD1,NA,CASSIRQGARIYEQYF,TGTGCCAGCAGTATCCGACAGGGGGCGAGAATTTACGAGCAGTACTTC
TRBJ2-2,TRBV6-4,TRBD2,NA,CASRASGYTGELFF,TGTGCCAGCAGGGCTAGCGGATACACCGGGGAGCTGTTTTTT
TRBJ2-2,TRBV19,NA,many,CASSKAGGTGELFF,TGTGCCAGCAGCAAGGCAGGGGGGACCGGGGAGCTGTTTTTT
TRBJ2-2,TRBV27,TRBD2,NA,CASSLSTSGTGELFF,TGTGCCAGCAGTTTATCGACTAGCGGGACCGGGGAGCTGTTTTTT